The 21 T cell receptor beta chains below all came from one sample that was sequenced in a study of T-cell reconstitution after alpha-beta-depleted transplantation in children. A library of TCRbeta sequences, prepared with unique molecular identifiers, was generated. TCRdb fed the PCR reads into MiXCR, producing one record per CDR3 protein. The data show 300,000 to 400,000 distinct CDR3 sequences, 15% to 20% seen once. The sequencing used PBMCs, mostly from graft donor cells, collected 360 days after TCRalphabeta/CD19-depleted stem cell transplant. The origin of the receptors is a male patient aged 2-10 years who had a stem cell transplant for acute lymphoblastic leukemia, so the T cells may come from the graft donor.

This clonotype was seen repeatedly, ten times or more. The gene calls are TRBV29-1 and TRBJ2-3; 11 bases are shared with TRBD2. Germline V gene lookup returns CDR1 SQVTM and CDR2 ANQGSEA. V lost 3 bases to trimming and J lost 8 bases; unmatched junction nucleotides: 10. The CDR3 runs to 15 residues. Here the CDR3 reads CSVERGTSGMGTQYF. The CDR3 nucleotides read TGCAGCGTTGAGCGGGGGACTAGCGGAATGGGTACGCAGTATTTT.

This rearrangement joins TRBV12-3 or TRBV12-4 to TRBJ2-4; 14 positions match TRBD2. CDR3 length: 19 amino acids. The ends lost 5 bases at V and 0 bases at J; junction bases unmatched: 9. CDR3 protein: CASSKGGLAGALAKNIQYF. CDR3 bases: TGTGCCAGCAGTAAGGGGGGACTAGCGGGAGCTTTAGCCAAAAACATTCAGTACTTC.

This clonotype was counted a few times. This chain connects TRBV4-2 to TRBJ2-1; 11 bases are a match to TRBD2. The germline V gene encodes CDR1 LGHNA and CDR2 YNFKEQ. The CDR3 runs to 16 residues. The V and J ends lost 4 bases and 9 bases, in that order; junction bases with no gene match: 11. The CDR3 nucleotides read TGTGCCAGCAGCCCTCGGGTAGCGGGAGGGAGCGGTGAGCAGTTCTTC. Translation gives CASSPRVAGGSGEQFF.

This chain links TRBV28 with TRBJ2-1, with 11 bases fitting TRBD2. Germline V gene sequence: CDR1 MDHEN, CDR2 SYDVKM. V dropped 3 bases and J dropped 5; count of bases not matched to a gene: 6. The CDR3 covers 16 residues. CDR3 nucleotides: TGTGCCAGCAGTTTCCCCACTAGCGGGAGCGACAATGAGCAGTTCTTC. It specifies CASSFPTSGSDNEQFF.

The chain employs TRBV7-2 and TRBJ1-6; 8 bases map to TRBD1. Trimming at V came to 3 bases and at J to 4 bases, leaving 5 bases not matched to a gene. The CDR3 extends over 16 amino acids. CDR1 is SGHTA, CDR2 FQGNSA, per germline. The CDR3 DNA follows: TGTGCCAGCAGCTTCGAGACAGGGGTGTATAATTCACCCCTCCACTTT. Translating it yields CASSFETGVYNSPLHF.

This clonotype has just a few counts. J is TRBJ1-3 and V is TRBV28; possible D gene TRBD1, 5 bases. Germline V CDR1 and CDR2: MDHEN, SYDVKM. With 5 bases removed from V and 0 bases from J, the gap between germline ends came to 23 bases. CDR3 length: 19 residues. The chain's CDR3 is CASSPWGEEGPISGNTIYF. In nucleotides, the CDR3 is TGTGCCAGCAGTCCCTGGGGCGAGGAGGGTCCTATCTCTGGAAACACCATATATTTT.

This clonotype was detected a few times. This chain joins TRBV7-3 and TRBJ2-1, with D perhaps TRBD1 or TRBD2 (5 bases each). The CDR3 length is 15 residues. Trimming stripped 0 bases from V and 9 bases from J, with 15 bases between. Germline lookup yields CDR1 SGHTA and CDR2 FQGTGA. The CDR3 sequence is CASSLTAGSGSEQFF. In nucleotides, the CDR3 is TGTGCCAGCAGCTTAACGGCGGGTTCAGGGAGTGAGCAGTTCTTC. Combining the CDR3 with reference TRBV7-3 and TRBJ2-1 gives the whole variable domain GAGVSQTPSNKVTEKGKYVELRCDPISGHTALYWYRQSLGQGPEFLIYFQGTGAADDSGLPNDRFFAVRPEGSVSTLKIQRTERGDSAVYLCASSLTAGSGSEQFFGPGTRLTVL.

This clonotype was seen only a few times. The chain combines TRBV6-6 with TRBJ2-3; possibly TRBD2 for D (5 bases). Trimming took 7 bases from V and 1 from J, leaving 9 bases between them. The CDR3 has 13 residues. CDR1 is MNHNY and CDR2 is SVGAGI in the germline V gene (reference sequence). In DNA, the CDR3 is TGTGCCAGCATCTGGGGAGGCACAGATACGCAGTATTTT. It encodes CASIWGGTDTQYF.

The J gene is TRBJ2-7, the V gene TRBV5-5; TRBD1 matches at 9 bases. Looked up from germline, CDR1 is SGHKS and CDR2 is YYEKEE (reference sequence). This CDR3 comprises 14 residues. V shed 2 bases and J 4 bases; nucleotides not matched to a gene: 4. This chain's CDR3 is CASSFGTGLYEQYF. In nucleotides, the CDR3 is TGTGCCAGCAGCTTTGGGACAGGGCTATACGAGCAGTACTTC. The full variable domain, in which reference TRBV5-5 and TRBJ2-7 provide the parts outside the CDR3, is DAGVTQSPTHLIKTRGQQVTLRCSPISGHKSVSWYQQVLGQGPQFIFQYYEKEERGRGNFPDRFSARQFPNYSSELNVNALLLGDSALYLCASSFGTGLYEQYFGPGTRLTVT.

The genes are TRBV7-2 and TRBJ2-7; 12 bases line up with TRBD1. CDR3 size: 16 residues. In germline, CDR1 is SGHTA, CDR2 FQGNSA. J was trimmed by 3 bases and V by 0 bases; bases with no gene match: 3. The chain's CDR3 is CASSLAGTGGYYEQYF. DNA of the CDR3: TGTGCCAGCAGCTTAGCCGGGACAGGGGGCTACTACGAGCAGTACTTC. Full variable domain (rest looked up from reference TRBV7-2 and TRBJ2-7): GAGVSQSPSNKVTEKGKDVELRCDPISGHTALYWYRQSLGQGLEFLIYFQGNSAPDKSGLPSDRFSAERTGGSVSTLTIQRTQQEDSAVYLCASSLAGTGGYYEQYFGPGTRLTVT.

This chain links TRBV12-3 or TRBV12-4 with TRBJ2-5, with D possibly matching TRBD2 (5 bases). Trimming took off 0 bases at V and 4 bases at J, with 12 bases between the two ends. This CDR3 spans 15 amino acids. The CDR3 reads CASSLARGFAETQYF. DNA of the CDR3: TGTGCCAGCAGTTTAGCGAGAGGGTTTGCAGAGACCCAGTACTTC.

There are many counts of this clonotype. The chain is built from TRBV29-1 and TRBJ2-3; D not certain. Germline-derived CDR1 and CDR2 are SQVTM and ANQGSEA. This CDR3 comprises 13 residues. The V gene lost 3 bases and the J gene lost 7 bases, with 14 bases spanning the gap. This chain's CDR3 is CSVDRASRYTQYF. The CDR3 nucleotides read TGCAGCGTTGACCGGGCCTCCCGATATACGCAGTATTTT.

This CDR3 is CASSRITGARNTIYF. The CDR3 coding sequence is TGCGCCAGCAGCCGCATTACAGGGGCGAGAAACACCATATATTTT. The chain couples TRBV5-1 to TRBJ1-3; 7 bases are a match to TRBD1. This CDR3 is built from 15 residues. The trim removed 4 bases at V and 5 bases at J, leaving 9 bases unmatched. Germline V lookup: CDR1 SGHRS, CDR2 YFSETQ.

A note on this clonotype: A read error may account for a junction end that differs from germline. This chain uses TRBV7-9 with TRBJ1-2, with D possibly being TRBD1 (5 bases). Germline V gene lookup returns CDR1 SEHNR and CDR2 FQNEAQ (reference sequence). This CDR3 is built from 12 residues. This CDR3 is CASSLGAGTHHF. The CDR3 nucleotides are TGTGCCAGCAGCTTAGGGGCAGGGACTCACCACTTC.

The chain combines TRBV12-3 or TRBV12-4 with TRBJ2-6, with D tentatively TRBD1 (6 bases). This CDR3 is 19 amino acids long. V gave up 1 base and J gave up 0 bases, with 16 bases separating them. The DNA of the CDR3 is TGTGCCAGCAGTTTAGACGGTGGGGGCGCAGACTCTGGGGCCAACGTCCTGACTTTC. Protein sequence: CASSLDGGGADSGANVLTF.

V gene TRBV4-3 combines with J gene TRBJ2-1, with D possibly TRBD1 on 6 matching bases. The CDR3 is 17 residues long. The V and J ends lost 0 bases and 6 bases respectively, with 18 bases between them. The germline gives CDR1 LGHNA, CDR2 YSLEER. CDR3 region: CASSQDERRGGSNEQFF. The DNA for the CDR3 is TGCGCCAGCAGCCAAGATGAACGCAGGGGTGGAAGCAATGAGCAGTTCTTC.

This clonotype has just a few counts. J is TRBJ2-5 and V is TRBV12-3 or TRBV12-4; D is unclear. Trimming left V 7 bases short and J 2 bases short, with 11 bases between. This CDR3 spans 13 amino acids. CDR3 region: CASTPRAQETQYF. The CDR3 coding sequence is TGTGCCAGCACTCCTAGGGCTCAAGAGACCCAGTACTTC.

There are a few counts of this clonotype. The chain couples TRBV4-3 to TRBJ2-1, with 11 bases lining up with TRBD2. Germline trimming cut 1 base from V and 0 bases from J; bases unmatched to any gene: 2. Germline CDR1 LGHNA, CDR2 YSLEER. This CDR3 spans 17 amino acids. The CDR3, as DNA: TGCGCCAGCAGCCAAGTGCTAGCGGGAGGCTCCTACAATGAGCAGTTCTTC. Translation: CASSQVLAGGSYNEQFF.

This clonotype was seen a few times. The CDR3 DNA is TGTGCCAGCAGTTTCGGGGCGGATAACTATGGCTACACCTTC. It is translated as CASSFGADNYGYTF. The chain uses TRBV12-3 or TRBV12-4 and TRBJ1-2; a weak D match, TRBD1 (5 bases). CDR3 length: 14 amino acids. V lost 3 bases to trimming and J lost 1 base, with 9 bases between them.

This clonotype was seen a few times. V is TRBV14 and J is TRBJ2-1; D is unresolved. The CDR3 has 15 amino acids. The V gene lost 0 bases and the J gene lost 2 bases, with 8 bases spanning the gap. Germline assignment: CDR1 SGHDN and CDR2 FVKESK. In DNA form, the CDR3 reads TGTGCCAGCAGCCAAGACTCGAGAACCTACAATGAGCAGTTCTTC. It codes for CASSQDSRTYNEQFF.

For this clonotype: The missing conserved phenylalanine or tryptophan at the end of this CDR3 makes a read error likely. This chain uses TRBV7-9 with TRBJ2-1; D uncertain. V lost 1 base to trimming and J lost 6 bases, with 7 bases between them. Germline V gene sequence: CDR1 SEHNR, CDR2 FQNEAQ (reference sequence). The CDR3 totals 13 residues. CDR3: CASSLVSPNEQFL. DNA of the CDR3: TGTGCCAGCAGCTTAGTTAGTCCCAATGAGCAGTTCTTG.